The rows below give T cell receptor beta chains drawn from one sample of a study of blood T cell repertoires in COVID-19. Method: immunoSEQ multiplex PCR; TCRdb's copy keeps in-frame clones and lacks some. The sample gives around 170,000 clones, 80% to 90% of which show up once; roughly 8% is in the top ten. Sample: PBMCs or T cells enriched from blood (not recorded which). All receptors derive from a woman aged 50 to 60 who had recovered from COVID-19. Both conserved end residues are trimmed from each CDR3.

CDR3aa: ASSLKGGETQY; v_gene: TRBV6-6
CDR3aa: ASRQGYGYT; v_gene: TRBV19
CDR3aa: ASSPMSGSADEKLF; v_gene: TRBV9
CDR3aa: ASSHPRLAGARTDTQY; v_gene: TRBV14
CDR3aa: ASSIRPGGGNTEAF; v_gene: TRBV19
CDR3aa: ASSVEGGLPLSAF; v_gene: TRBV9
CDR3aa: ASSSELAGYRGNEQF; v_gene: TRBV19
CDR3aa: ASSFSQGYEQF; v_gene: TRBV5-1
CDR3aa: ASSYSGTDNYGYT; v_gene: TRBV6-5
CDR3aa: ASSPAGAGQRSQPQH; v_gene: TRBV7-9
CDR3aa: ASSPWDSAFGEQY; v_gene: TRBV27
CDR3aa: ASSLPSGSYNEQF; v_gene: TRBV4-2
CDR3aa: ASSQAQGDYGYT; v_gene: TRBV4-1
CDR3aa: ASGLVRTLQETQY; v_gene: TRBV12-5
CDR3aa: ASVLGGRSYNEQF; v_gene: TRBV5-4
CDR3aa: ASSLSSGRGETQY; v_gene: TRBV7-3
CDR3aa: ASSLYAVSDQPQH; v_gene: TRBV7-2
CDR3aa: ASSSTVIAYEQY; v_gene: TRBV7-2
CDR3aa: ASRQGNTGELF; v_gene: TRBV7-2
CDR3aa: ASSLDPGRGYHEKLF; v_gene: TRBV7-2
CDR3aa: SVEEVLSRETQY; v_gene: TRBV29-1
CDR3aa: ASSHRSSARVDDSPLH; v_gene: TRBV4-1
CDR3aa: ASTGDRGVSLPQH; v_gene: TRBV6-5
CDR3aa: ASRLDSLAYEQY; v_gene: TRBV19
CDR3aa: ASSLVSSYNEQF; v_gene: TRBV11-2
CDR3aa: AGGTGSGGYT; v_gene: TRBV12-3/TRBV12-4
CDR3aa: ATHRLDRPYEQY; v_gene: TRBV6-5
CDR3aa: ASSLFSSSGVYNEQF; v_gene: TRBV27
CDR3aa: ASSLSTSSYNEQF; v_gene: TRBV5-6
CDR3aa: ASSLSGINTGELF; v_gene: TRBV5-1
CDR3aa: ASTRDRGRAGELF; v_gene: TRBV19
CDR3aa: ASSLIGGRSNQPQH; v_gene: TRBV7-2
CDR3aa: ASSLFRGMNTEAF; v_gene: TRBV11-1
CDR3aa: ASSHGTDNSPLH; v_gene: TRBV27
CDR3aa: ASSLGDRGFYEQY; v_gene: TRBV5-1
CDR3aa: ASSFRDRGQNGGYT; v_gene: TRBV28
CDR3aa: ASSPTSGSTGELF; v_gene: TRBV5-4
CDR3aa: ASSQTRTSSYNEQF; v_gene: TRBV14
CDR3aa: ASSLGGLTNEKLF; v_gene: TRBV5-1
CDR3aa: ASAATGRSFTDTQY; v_gene: TRBV27
CDR3aa: ASRQVGVANYGYT; v_gene: TRBV6-5
CDR3aa: AIGGAVPSGYT; v_gene: TRBV7-9
CDR3aa: ASSPKDTYGYT; v_gene: TRBV18
CDR3aa: ASQLGDFTGELF; v_gene: TRBV7-3
CDR3aa: ASSVGLSPTDTQY; v_gene: TRBV9
CDR3aa: ASSFFVSAAATEAF; v_gene: TRBV7-9
CDR3aa: ASSLPGDQETQY; v_gene: TRBV7-9
CDR3aa: ASNGQGRPEAF; v_gene: TRBV6-1